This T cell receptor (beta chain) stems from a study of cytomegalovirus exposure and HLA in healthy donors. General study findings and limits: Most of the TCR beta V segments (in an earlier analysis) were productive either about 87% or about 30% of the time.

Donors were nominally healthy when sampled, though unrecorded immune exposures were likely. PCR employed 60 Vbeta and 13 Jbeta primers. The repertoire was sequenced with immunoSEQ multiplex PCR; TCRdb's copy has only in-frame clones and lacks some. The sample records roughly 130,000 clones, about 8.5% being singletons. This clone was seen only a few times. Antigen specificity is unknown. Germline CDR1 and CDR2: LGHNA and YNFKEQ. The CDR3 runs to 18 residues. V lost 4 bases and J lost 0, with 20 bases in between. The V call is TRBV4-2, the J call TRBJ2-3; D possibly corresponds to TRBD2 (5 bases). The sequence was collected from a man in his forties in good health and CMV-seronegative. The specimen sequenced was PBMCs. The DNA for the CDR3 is TGTGCCAGCAGCCGGCAGGAGATAGGAGGTGCTAGCACAGATACGCAGTATTTT. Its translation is CASSRQEIGGASTDTQYF.